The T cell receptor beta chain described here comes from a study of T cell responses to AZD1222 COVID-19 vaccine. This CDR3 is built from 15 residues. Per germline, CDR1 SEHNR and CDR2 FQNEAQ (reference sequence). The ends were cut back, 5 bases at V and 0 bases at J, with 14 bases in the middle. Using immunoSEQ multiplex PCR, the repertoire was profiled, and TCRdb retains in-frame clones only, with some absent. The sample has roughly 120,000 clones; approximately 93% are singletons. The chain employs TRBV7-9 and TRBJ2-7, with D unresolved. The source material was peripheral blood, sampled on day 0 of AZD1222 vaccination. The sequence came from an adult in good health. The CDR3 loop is CASSPEGSSSYEQYF. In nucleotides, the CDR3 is TGTGCCAGCAGCCCCGAAGGGTCCTCCTCCTACGAGCAGTACTTC.